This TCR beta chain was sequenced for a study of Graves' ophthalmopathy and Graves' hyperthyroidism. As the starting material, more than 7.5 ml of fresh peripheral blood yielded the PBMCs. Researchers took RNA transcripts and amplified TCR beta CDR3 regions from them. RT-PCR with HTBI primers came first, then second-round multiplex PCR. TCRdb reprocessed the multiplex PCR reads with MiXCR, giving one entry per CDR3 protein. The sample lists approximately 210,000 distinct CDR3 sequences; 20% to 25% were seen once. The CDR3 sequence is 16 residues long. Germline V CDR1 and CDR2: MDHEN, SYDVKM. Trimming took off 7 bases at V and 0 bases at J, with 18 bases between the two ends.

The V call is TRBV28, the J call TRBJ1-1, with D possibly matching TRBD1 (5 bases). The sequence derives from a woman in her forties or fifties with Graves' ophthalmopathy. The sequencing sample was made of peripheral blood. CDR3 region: CASTGMGGTVNTEAFF. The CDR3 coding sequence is TGTGCCAGCACCGGAATGGGAGGGACGGTGAACACTGAAGCTTTCTTT.